This T cell receptor beta chain was recovered during a study of ipilimumab plus nivolumab after autologous stem cell transplantation. The assay was immunoSEQ multiplex PCR, and TCRdb's table has in-frame clones only and misses some. The table lists over 75,000 clones, approximately 83% of them singletons, with about 2.2% in the top ten. The CDR3 sequence is 15 residues long. Germline loops: CDR1 SGDLS, CDR2 YYNGEE. The germline V and J ends were trimmed by 3 bases and 8 bases, with 20 bases remaining between them. The chain couples TRBV9 to TRBJ1-2; D is perhaps TRBD1 (5 bases). The sequenced sample was PBMCs, obtained in a trial of ipilimumab plus nivolumab as post-transplant consolidation. The receptor comes from a male donor with diffuse large B-cell lymphoma. CDR3 sequence (DNA): TGTGCCAGCAGCGCCCTAGGGACGAGTTTGGGGGGCTACACCTTC. Translation: CASSALGTSLGGYTF.